The clone carrying this TCR beta chain was seen just once. Its antigen is currently unknown. CDR1 is MNHEY, CDR2 SVGAGI, per germline. Trimming cost V 3 bases and J 0 bases, with 12 bases left between them. CDR3 size: 16 residues. The data belong to a study of graft-versus-host responses after intestinal transplantation. Here immunoSEQ multiplex PCR was the method, and the copy in TCRdb shows in-frame clones only, minus some. The sample holds about 27,000 clones, over 80% seen once. Study conclusions and caveats: Allograft clonal ratios (graft-versus-host to host-versus-graft) were high in patients who had graft-donor T cell macrochimerism. Among recipient marrow samples, GvH clones were found; some appeared first in ileum or blood.

V usage is TRBV6-5 and J usage is TRBJ1-3, with TRBD1 as a possible D gene (6 bases). The receptor was isolated from a human donor who received an intestinal transplant. The material sequenced was unstimulated CD4+ T cells sorted from spleen or lymph node cells, taken before intestinal transplant. CDR3 residues: CASSYGGPYSGNTIYF. CDR3 in DNA: TGTGCCAGCAGTTATGGGGGGCCCTACTCTGGAAACACCATATATTTT.